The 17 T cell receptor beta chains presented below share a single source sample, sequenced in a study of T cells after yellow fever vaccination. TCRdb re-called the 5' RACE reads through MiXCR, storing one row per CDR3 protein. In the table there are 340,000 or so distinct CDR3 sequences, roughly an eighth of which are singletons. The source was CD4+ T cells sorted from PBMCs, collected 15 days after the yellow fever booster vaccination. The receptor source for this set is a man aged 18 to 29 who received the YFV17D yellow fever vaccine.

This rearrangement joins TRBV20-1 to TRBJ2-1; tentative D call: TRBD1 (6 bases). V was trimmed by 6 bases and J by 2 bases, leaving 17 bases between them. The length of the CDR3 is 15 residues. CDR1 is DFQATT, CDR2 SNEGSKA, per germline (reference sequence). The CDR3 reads CSAGPGEITYNEQFF. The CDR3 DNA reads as TGCAGTGCCGGTCCAGGGGAAATCACCTACAATGAGCAGTTCTTC.

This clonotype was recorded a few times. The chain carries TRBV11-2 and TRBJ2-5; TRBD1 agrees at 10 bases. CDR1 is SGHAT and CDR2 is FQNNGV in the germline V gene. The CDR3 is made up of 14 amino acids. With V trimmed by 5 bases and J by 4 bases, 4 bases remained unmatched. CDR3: CASSATGGGETQYF. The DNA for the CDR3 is TGTGCCAGCAGCGCGACAGGGGGCGGAGAGACCCAGTACTTC.

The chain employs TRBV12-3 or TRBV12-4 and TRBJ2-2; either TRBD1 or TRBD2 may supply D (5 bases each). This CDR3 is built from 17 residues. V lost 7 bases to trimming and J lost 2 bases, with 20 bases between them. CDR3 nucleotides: TGTGCCAGCACGTCCGAAGGGGAGTCAGGCAACACCGGGGAGCTGTTTTTT. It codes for CASTSEGESGNTGELFF.

CDR3 residues: CASSSPGLGQGTYEQYF. The DNA for the CDR3 is TGTGCCAGCAGCTCCCCCGGGTTGGGACAGGGGACCTACGAGCAGTACTTC. This chain joins TRBV7-2 and TRBJ2-7, with TRBD1 identical over 10 bases. V shed 4 bases and J 2 bases; nucleotides not matched to a gene: 11. The CDR3 length is 17 residues. Germline V gene sequence: CDR1 SGHTA, CDR2 FQGNSA.

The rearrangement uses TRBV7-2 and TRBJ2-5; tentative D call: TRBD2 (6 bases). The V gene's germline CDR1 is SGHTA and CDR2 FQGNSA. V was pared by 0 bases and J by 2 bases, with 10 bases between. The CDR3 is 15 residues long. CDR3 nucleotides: TGTGCCAGCAGCTTAGCGCTGGCGGGGCAAGAGACCCAGTACTTC. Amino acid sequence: CASSLALAGQETQYF.

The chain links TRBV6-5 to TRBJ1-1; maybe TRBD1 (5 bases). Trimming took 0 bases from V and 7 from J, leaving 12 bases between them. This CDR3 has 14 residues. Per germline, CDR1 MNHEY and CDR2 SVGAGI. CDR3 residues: CASSYSMGGSEAFF. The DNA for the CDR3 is TGTGCCAGCAGTTACTCGATGGGGGGGAGTGAAGCTTTCTTT.

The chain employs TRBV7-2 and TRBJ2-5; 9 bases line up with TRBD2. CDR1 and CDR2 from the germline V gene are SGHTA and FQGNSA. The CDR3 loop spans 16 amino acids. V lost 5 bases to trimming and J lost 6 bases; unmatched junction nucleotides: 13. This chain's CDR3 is CASSPLLAGSLKTQYF. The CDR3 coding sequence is TGTGCCAGCAGCCCACTCCTAGCGGGGTCCTTGAAGACCCAGTACTTC.

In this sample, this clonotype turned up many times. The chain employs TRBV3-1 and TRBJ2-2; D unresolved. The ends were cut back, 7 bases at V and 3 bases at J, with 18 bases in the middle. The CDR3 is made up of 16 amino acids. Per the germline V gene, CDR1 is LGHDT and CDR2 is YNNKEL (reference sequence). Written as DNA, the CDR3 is TGTGCCAGCACCCCCAGTAAAACAGCCGACACCGGGGAGCTGTTTTTT. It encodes CASTPSKTADTGELFF.

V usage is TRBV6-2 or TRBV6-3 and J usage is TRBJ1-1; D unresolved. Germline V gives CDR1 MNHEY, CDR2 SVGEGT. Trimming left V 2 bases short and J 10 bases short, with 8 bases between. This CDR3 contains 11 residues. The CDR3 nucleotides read TGTGCCAGCAGTTACGGACGGGGAGCTTTCTTT. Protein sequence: CASSYGRGAFF.

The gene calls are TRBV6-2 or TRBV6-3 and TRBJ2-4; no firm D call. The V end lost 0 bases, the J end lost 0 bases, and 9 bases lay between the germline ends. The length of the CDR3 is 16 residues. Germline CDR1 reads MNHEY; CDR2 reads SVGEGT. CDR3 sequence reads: CASSYSTSKAKNIQYF. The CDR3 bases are TGTGCCAGCAGTTACTCGACGTCAAAAGCCAAAAACATTCAGTACTTC.

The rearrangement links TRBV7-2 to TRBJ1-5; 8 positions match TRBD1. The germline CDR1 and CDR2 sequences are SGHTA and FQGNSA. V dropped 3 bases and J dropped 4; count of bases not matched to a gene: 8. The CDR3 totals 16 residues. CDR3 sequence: CASSFGQGALNQPQHF. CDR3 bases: TGTGCCAGCAGCTTTGGCCAGGGGGCGCTGAATCAGCCCCAGCATTTT.

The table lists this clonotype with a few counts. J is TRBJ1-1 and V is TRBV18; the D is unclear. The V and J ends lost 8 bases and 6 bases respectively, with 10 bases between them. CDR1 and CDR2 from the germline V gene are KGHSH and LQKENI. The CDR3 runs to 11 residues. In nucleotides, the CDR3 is TGTGCCAGCCGTCAAGGCTCTGAAGCTTTCTTT. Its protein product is CASRQGSEAFF.

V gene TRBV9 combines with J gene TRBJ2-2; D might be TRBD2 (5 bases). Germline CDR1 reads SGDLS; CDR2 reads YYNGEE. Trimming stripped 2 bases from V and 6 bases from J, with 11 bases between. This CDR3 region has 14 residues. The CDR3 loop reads CASSVRLAPGELFF. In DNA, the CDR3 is TGTGCCAGCAGCGTTCGGCTAGCCCCCGGGGAGCTGTTTTTT. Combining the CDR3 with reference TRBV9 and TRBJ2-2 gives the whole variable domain DSGVTQTPKHLITATGQRVTLRCSPRSGDLSVYWYQQSLDQGLQFLIQYYNGEERAKGNILERFSAQQFPDLHSELNLSSLELGDSALYFCASSVRLAPGELFFGEGSRLTVL.

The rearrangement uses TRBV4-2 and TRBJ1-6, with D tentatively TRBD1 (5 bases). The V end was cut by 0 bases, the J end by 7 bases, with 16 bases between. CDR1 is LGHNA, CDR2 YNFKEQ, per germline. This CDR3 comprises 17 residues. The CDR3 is CASSQEGTVGGNSPLHF. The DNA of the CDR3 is TGTGCCAGCAGCCAAGAGGGGACCGTGGGTGGGAATTCACCCCTCCACTTT.

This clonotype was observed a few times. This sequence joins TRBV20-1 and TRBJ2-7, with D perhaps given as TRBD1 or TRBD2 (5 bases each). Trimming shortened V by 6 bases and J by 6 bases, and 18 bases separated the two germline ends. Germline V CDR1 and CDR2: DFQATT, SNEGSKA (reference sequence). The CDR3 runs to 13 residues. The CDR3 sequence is CSAPRGQALEQYF. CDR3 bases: TGCAGTGCCCCTCGGGGCCAGGCTCTCGAGCAGTACTTC.

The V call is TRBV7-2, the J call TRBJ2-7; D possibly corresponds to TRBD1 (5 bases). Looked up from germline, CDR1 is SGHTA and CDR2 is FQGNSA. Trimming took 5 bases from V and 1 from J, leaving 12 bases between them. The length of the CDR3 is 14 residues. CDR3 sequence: CASSHRTLSYEQYV. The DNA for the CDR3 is TGTGCCAGCAGCCACCGGACACTTTCCTACGAGCAGTACGTC.

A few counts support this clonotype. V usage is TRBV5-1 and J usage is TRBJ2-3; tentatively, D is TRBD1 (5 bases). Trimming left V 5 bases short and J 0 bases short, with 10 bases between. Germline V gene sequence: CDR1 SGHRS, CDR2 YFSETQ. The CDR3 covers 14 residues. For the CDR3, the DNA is TGCGCCAGCAGTAATCAGGGTAGCACAGATACGCAGTATTTT. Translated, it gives CASSNQGSTDTQYF.